This T cell receptor (beta chain) was sequenced for a study of early T cells in non-severe SARS-CoV-2 infection (TCRdb year 2021). A note on the overall study: Bulk RNA from unsorted whole blood was used for TCR sequencing, so alpha and beta chains could not be paired.

A case-control design nested within a healthcare worker cohort in London, UK, was used, with weekly nasopharyngeal swab PCR tests and blood sampling performed. Healthcare workers were recruited between 23 and 31 March 2020, during the week of the UK lockdown, and were followed weekly for up to about 16 weeks. Preparation of the library involved 5' RACE. TCRdb records NextSeq 500 as the sequencer. In the TCR library protocol, unique molecular identifiers were attached to individual cDNA molecules to correct for PCR bias and sequencing error. TCR alpha and beta chains were both sequenced, and the abundances of alpha and beta sequences in each sample were closely correlated with each other. The authors' pipeline ran thus. Decombinator V4 was used to perform V gene, J gene and CDR3 annotation of TCR sequences. TCRs were defined as expanded if a significant change between any two time points was detected under a Poisson model with p below 0.0001. TCR abundances were normalised to the total number of TCRs sequenced in each sample and reported as counts per million. VDJdb, accessed on 1 November 2021, was searched for TCRs annotated for CMV, EBV and SARS-CoV-2, and TCRs annotated for more than one antigen were excluded. Clones were called with MiXCR by TCRdb after fastp trimmed the public reads at Q25, and only in-frame beta chains were retained. Identical CDR3 protein sequences are pooled into one entry, listed with their most common genes and DNA. TCRdb, not the authors, supplied the V and J calls. The sample yields about 31,000 distinct CDR3 sequences; under 7% were counted once. 21% of the sample goes to the ten largest clones.

Broad study findings and their caveats: Matching against VDJdb was skewed toward anti-spike CD8 responses, likely underestimated virus-specific expansions, and missed private and CD4 specificities.

This clonotype was recorded a few times. Its antigen remains undetermined. Base qualities are not at hand, and no much larger clone is one base apart. The sample comprised whole blood. The sequence was collected from an adult who was a healthcare worker with PCR-confirmed SARS-CoV-2 infection or an uninfected control (not recorded which).

The nucleotides are TGTGCCAGCTCCCCCGGACAGTTTTTGAACACTGAAGCTTTCTTT. The resulting protein is CASSPGQFLNTEAFF. The rearranged segments are TRBV18 and TRBJ1-1; the D segment could be TRBD1, given 6 matching bases. V drops 6 bases and J drops 0 bases, leaving 14 bases in between. Reading the germline V gene gives CDR1 KGHSH and CDR2 LQKENI. The CDR3 has 15 amino acids, counting the end cysteine and phenylalanine. The read is trimmed to its CDR3 DNA, 45 bases read in frame from base 1.